This T cell receptor beta chain was sequenced in a study of Tregs in tolerant kidney transplant recipients. Using immunoSEQ multiplex PCR, the repertoire was profiled, and TCRdb retains in-frame clones only, with some absent. Here the sample spans fewer than 65,000 clones, approximately 85% being singletons. The CDR3 length is 13 residues. V trimming: 6 bases; J trimming: 6 bases; junction bases outside the gene matches: 7. Germline-derived CDR1 and CDR2 are MNHEY and SVGAGI. The V gene is TRBV6-5, the J gene TRBJ1-2; the match to TRBD1 covers 7 bases. This receptor was identified in a human donor who received a combined kidney and bone marrow transplant. The material sequenced was Tregs from blood, taken before the transplant. For the CDR3, the DNA is TGTGCCAGCAGCCGACAGGGAGGAGATGGCTACACCTTC. Amino acids: CASSRQGGDGYTF.